This note documents a single T cell receptor (beta chain) sequence. The data are from a study of shared clonotypes between healthy human individuals. Naive CD8 cells lacked CD45RO, underwent positive selection for CCR7 and left out terminally differentiated effector memory CD45RA+ cells. V was clipped by 3 bases and J by 3 bases; unmatched bases: 7. CDR1 LNHDA and CDR2 SQIVND come from the germline V gene (reference sequence). CDR3 length equals 15 residues. Using immunoSEQ multiplex PCR, the repertoire was profiled, and TCRdb retains in-frame clones only, with some absent. The sample includes roughly 570,000 clones, nearly 98% of them seen just once.

V and J are TRBV19 and TRBJ2-7; 8 bases align to TRBD1. The specimen was naive CD8+ T cells sorted from blood. This TCR was sampled from a man aged 25 to 40 in good health. DNA of the CDR3: TGTGCCAGTAGTATCGGGACAGGCGACCTCTACGAGCAGTACTTC. It codes for CASSIGTGDLYEQYF.